These 8 T cell receptor beta chains came from one sample sequenced in a study of molecular identifiers for immune sequencing clone quantification. Each CDR3 protein is one row after TCRdb ran MiXCR on the PCR reads. The sample consists of 300,000 to 400,000 distinct CDR3 sequences, about 20% of them appearing once. The sequencing input was naive CD8+ T cells from blood, with Jurkat cell RNA spiked in. The sample's subset: FACS-sorted CD8+CD4-CCR7+CD45RA+ naive T cells. The receptors were sampled from a human donor in good health. Some libraries in this study had Jurkat cell RNA spiked in.

Worth noting for this clonotype: This may be a read error: a much more frequent sequence differs by one nucleotide. The chain employs TRBV28 and TRBJ1-5; D not certain. Germline values: CDR1 MDHEN, CDR2 SYDVKM. The CDR3 runs 12 residues. CDR3 in amino acids: CAGSFRNQPQHF. The DNA for the CDR3 is TGTGCCGGCAGTTTTCGCAATCAGCCCCAGCATTTT.

This clonotype occurred a few times. This chain connects TRBV27 to TRBJ1-6, with D uncertain. Trimming stripped 2 bases from V and 6 bases from J, with 8 bases between. Germline V gives CDR1 MNHEY, CDR2 SMNVEV (reference sequence). CDR3 length equals 14 residues. In DNA, the CDR3 is TGTGCCAGCAGTTTAAAGGGAGCTAATTCACCCCTCCACTTT. It translates to CASSLKGANSPLHF.

The chain carries TRBV27 and TRBJ2-3; 9 bases line up with TRBD1. The germline V gene encodes CDR1 MNHEY and CDR2 SMNVEV (reference sequence). This CDR3 comprises 17 residues. Trimming cost V 5 bases and J 4 bases; bases outside gene matches: 13. The CDR3 nucleotides are TGTGCCAGCAGTCCAGAGAAGACAGGGGGAGTCCCAGATACGCAGTATTTT. Translation gives CASSPEKTGGVPDTQYF.

V is TRBV5-4 and J is TRBJ2-5, with D unresolved. The V gene's germline CDR1 is SGHNT and CDR2 YYREEE (reference sequence). The CDR3 totals 15 residues. V gave up 5 bases and J gave up 3 bases, with 17 bases separating them. The CDR3 is CASSDMGSLKETQYF. The CDR3 DNA reads TGTGCCAGCAGTGATATGGGCAGCCTGAAAGAGACCCAGTACTTC.

This clonotype was found a few times. The rearrangement links TRBV6-2 or TRBV6-3 to TRBJ2-1, with unresolved D. CDR3 size: 11 residues. The V end lost 2 bases, the J end lost 6 bases, and 2 bases lay between the germline ends. CDR1 MNHEY and CDR2 SVGEGT come from the germline V gene. The CDR3: CASSYANEQFF. The CDR3 DNA reads TGTGCCAGCAGTTACGCCAATGAGCAGTTCTTC.

This clonotype was counted between two and nine times. J is TRBJ2-3 and V is TRBV13, with 9 positions matching TRBD1. V gave up 5 bases and J gave up 2 bases; unmatched junction bases: 8. Germline V gene sequence: CDR1 PRHDT, CDR2 FYEKMQ (reference sequence). The CDR3 is made up of 16 amino acids. In DNA form, the CDR3 reads TGTGCCAGCAGCCAGGGACAGGGCTACATCACAGATACGCAGTATTTT. Translation: CASSQGQGYITDTQYF.

Comment on this clonotype: This could be a read error, since a much larger clone is one nucleotide away. DNA of the CDR3: TGCAGTGCTCCACGGGAGAATAATGAAAAACTGTTTTTT. This gives the protein CSAPRENNEKLFF. This rearrangement joins TRBV20-1 to TRBJ1-4; D not resolved. V lost 5 bases, J lost 4 bases, and 11 bases lay in between. There are 13 residues in the CDR3. CDR1 DFQATT and CDR2 SNEGSKA come from the germline V gene (reference sequence).

This clonotype came up many times. The gene calls are TRBV4-3 and TRBJ1-6; 7 bases match TRBD1. The CDR3 totals 15 residues. With V trimmed by 3 bases and J by 6 bases, 5 bases remained unmatched. CDR1 is LGHNA, CDR2 YSLEER, per germline. The CDR3 DNA sequence: TGCGCCAGCAGCCAGGCGACAGGGCTTAATTCACCCCTCCACTTT. It codes for CASSQATGLNSPLHF.